The clone carrying this T cell receptor beta chain was observed a few times. Its antigen remains unidentified. This record belongs to a study of cytomegalovirus exposure and HLA in healthy donors. Study in general: Previous work identified roughly 120 million unique TCR beta sequences from some 170 million T cells.

Whole-study findings and limits: By HLA locus, TCR association rates varied in a later analysis, with DRB1 showing the most and HLA-C the fewest.

Per the germline V gene, CDR1 is MDHEN and CDR2 is SYDVKM. Trimming removed 6 bases from V and 1 base from J; junction bases left unmatched: 3. The CDR3 consists of 14 residues. The PCR employed 60 Vbeta primers together with 13 Jbeta primers. In the authors' workflow: Unique TCR beta chains totaled around 86 million in a later count, with around 11 million of them shared. Sequenced by immunoSEQ multiplex PCR; TCRdb stores in-frame clones only, minus some. V and J calls and clone size follow that table, whereas D and trimming were derived from the DNA. The sample has about 45,000 clones; around 87% are singletons.

The sequencing input was PBMCs. This clonotype was sampled from a woman aged 40-49 years in good health and CMV-seropositive. The rearrangement joins TRBV28 to TRBJ2-7; TRBD1 matches 10 bases. CDR3 residues: CASRWDRGSYEQYF. CDR3 DNA sequence: TGTGCCAGCAGGTGGGACAGGGGTTCCTACGAGCAGTACTTC.